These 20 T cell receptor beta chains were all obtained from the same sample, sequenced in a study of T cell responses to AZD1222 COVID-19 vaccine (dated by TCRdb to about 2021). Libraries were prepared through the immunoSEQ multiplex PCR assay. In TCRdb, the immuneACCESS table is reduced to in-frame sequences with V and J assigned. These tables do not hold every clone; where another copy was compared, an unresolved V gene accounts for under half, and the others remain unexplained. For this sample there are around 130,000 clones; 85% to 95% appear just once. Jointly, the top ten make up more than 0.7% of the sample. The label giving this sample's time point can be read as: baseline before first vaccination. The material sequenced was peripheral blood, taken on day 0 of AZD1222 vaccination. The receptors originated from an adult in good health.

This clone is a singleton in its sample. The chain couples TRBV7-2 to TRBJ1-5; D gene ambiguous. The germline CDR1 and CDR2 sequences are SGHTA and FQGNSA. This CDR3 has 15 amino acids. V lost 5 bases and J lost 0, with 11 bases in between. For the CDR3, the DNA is TGTGCCAGCAGCGTGAAAGGGTATAGCAATCAGCCCCAGCATTTT. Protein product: CASSVKGYSNQPQHF.

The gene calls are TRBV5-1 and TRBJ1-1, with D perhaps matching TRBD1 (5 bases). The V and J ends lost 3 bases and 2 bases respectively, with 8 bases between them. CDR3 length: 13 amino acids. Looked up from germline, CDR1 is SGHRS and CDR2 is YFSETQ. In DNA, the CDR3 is TGCGCCAGCAGCTGGAGGGACAACACTGAAGCTTTCTTT. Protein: CASSWRDNTEAFF. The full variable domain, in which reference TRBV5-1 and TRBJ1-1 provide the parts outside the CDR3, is KAGVTQTPRYLIKTRGQQVTLSCSPISGHRSVSWYQQTPGQGLQFLFEYFSETQRNKGNFPGRFSGRQFSNSRSEMNVSTLELGDSALYLCASSWRDNTEAFFGQGTRLTVV.

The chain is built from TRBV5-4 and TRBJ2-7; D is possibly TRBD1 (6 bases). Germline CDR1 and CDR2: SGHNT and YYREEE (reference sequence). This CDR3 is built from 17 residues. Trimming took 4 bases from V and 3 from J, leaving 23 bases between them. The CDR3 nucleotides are TGTGCCAGCAGCCGAGGCGCGCCACAGGGAGTCTACTACGAGCAGTACTTC. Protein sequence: CASSRGAPQGVYYEQYF.

CDR3 region: CASKQNYGYTF. The CDR3, as DNA: TGCGCCAGCAAGCAGAACTATGGCTACACCTTC. The genes are TRBV10-2 and TRBJ1-2; D unresolved. CDR3 size: 11 residues. Germline CDR1 and CDR2: WSHSY and SAAADI. Trimming removed 7 bases from V and 2 bases from J, with 5 bases in between.

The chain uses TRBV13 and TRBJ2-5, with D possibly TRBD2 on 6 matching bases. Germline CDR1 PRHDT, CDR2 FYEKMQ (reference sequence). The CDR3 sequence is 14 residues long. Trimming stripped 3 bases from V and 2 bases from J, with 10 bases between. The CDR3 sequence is CASSFGGVQETQYF. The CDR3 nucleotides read TGTGCCAGCAGCTTCGGCGGGGTGCAAGAGACCCAGTACTTC. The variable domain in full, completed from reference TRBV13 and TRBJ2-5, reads AAGVIQSPRHLIKEKRETATLKCYPIPRHDTVYWYQQGPGQDPQFLISFYEKMQSDKGSIPDRFSAQQFSDYHSELNMSSLELGDSALYFCASSFGGVQETQYFGPGTRLLVL.

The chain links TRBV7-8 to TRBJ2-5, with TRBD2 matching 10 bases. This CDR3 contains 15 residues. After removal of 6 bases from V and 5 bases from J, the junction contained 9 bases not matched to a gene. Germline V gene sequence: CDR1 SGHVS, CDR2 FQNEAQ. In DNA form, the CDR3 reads TGTGCCAGCAGTTCTAAGCGGGGGGGCCGGGAGACCCAGTACTTC. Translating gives CASSSKRGGRETQYF. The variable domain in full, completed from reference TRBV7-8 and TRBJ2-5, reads GAGVSQSPRYKVAKRGQDVALRCDPISGHVSLFWYQQALGQGPEFLTYFQNEAQLDKSGLPSDRFFAERPEGSVSTLKIQRTQQEDSAVYLCASSSKRGGRETQYFGPGTRLLVL.

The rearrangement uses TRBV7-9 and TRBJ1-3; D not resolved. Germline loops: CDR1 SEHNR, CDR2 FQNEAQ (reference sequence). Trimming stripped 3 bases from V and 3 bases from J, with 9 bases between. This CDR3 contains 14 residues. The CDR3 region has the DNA TGTGCCAGCAGCTTCGCCTTGATTGGAAACACCATATATTTT. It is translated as CASSFALIGNTIYF.

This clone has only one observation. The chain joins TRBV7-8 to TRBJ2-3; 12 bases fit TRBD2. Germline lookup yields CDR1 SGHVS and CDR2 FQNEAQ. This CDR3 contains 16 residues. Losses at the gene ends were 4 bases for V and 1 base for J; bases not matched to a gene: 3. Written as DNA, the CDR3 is TGTGCCAGCAGCTCTAGCGGGGGGGCTGGCACAGATACGCAGTATTTT. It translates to CASSSSGGAGTDTQYF.

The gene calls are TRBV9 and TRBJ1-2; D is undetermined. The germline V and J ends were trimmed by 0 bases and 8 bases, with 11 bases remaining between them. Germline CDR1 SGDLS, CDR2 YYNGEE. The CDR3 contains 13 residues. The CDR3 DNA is TGTGCCAGCAGCGTAGCTGAAAACTCAGGCTACACCTTC. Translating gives CASSVAENSGYTF.

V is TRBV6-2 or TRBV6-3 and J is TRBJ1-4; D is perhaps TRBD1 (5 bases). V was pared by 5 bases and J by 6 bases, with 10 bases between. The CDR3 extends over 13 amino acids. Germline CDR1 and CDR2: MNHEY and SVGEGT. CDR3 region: CASSGRDHEKLFF. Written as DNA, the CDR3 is TGTGCCAGCAGTGGCCGGGACCATGAAAAACTGTTTTTT.

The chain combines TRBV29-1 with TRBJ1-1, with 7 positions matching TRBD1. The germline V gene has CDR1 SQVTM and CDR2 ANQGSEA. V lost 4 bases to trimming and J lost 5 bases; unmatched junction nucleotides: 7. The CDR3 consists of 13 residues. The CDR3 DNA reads TGCAGCGTTGGGGGGACAGTAAGGACTGAAGCTTTCTTT. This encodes CSVGGTVRTEAFF.

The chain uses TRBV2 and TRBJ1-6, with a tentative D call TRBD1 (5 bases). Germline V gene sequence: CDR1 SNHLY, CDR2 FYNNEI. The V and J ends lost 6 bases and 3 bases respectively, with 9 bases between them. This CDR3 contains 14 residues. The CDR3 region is CASRPGVYNSPLHF. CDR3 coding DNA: TGTGCCAGCAGGCCGGGGGTCTATAATTCACCCCTCCACTTT.

Here the CDR3 reads CASSYPRKGEQYF. The CDR3 DNA reads TGTGCCAGCAGCTATCCTCGGAAGGGCGAGCAGTACTTC. This chain joins TRBV7-2 and TRBJ2-7; D uncertain. Germline V lookup: CDR1 SGHTA, CDR2 FQGNSA. Trimming removed 4 bases from V and 6 bases from J, with 13 bases in between. The CDR3 extends over 13 amino acids.

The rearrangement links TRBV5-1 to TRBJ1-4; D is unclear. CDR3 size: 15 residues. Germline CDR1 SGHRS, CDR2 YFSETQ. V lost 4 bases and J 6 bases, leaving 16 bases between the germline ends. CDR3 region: CASSPINRKDEKLFF. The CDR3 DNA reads TGCGCCAGCAGCCCGATCAACAGAAAAGATGAAAAACTGTTTTTT.

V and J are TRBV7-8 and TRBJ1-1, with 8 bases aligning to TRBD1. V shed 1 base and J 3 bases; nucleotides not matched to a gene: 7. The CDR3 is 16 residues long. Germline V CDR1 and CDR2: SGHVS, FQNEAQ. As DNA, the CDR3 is TGTGCCAGCAGCTTAGAGGGGACAGGCTGGGACACTGAAGCTTTCTTT. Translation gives CASSLEGTGWDTEAFF.

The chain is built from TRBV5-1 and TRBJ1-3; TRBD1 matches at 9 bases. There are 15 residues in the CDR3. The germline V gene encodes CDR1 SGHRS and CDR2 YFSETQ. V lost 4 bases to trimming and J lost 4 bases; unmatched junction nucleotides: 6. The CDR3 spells CASSKQGARGNTIYF. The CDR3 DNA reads TGCGCCAGCAGCAAACAGGGGGCGAGAGGAAACACCATATATTTT.

As DNA, the CDR3 is TGTGCCAGTAGTATACTTGGACAGGGAAGCAATCAGCCCCAGCATTTT. This translates into CASSILGQGSNQPQHF. The chain recombines TRBV19 with TRBJ1-5; 8 nucleotides line up with TRBD1. With V trimmed by 2 bases and J by 1 base, 4 bases remained unmatched. This CDR3 spans 16 amino acids. Germline loops: CDR1 LNHDA, CDR2 SQIVND (reference sequence).

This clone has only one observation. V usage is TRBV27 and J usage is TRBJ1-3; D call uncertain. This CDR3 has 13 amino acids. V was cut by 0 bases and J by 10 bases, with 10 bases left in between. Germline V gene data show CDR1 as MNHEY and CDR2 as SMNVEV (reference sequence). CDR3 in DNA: TGTGCCAGCAGTTTATCGAAGTCGTCGACCATATATTTT. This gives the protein CASSLSKSSTIYF.

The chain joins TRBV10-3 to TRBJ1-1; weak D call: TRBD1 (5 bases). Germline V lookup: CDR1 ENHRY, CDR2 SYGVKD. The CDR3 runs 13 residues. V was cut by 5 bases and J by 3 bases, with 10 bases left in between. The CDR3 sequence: CAISRREDTEAFF. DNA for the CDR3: TGTGCCATCAGTCGCAGGGAGGACACTGAAGCTTTCTTT.

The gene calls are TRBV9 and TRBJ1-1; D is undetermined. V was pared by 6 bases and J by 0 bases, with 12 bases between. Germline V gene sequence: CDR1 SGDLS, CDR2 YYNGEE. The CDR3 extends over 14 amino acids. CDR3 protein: CASTPFSMNTEAFF. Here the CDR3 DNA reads TGTGCCAGCACCCCATTCTCCATGAACACTGAAGCTTTCTTT.